This T cell receptor (beta chain) stems from a study of blood T cell repertoires in COVID-19. About the research overall: Italy, Spain and the United States were the sources of the convalescent and acute COVID-19 samples. Nucleic acid was either cDNA or gDNA, and it came from T cells, B-cell-depleted T cells, or PBMCs.

In the study's own analysis: Estimation of nucleated cell counts relied on the amplification of reference gene primers. Measured with immunoSEQ multiplex PCR; TCRdb has only the in-frame clones, and not every one. Clone size and the V and J calls come from that table; the DNA yielded D and trimming. Here the sample spans approximately 92,000 clones, 81% being singletons. V was trimmed by 0 bases and J by 1 base, leaving 13 bases between them. CDR3 size: 16 residues. Germline V lookup: CDR1 GTSNPN, CDR2 SVGIG (reference sequence). J is TRBJ1-3 and V is TRBV30; perhaps TRBD1 as D (6 bases). Sequencing was done on a sample of peripheral blood. The clonotype originates from a man aged 60 to 75 with acute or convalescent COVID-19. CDR3 sequence (DNA): TGTGCCTGGAGTGTAGGACAGACAGTATCTGGAAACACCATATATTTT. Translating gives CAWSVGQTVSGNTIYF.